The 10 T cell receptor beta chains below were found in one sample sequenced in a study of T cell responses to AZD1222 COVID-19 vaccine. Method: immunoSEQ multiplex PCR; TCRdb's copy keeps in-frame clones and lacks some. The sample data list about 140,000 clones. The specimen sequenced was peripheral blood. Receptors were obtained from an adult in good health.

CDR3 bases: TGTGCCAGCAGTGATTTCACCGGGGAGCTGTTTTTT. Its protein is CASSDFTGELFF. This rearrangement joins TRBV12-3 or TRBV12-4 to TRBJ2-2, with D hard to call. Trimming removed 5 bases from V and 4 bases from J, with 5 bases in between. There are 12 residues in the CDR3.

The rearrangement links TRBV27 to TRBJ1-2, with 9 nucleotides matching TRBD1. J was trimmed by 5 bases and V by 4 bases; bases with no gene match: 2. The CDR3 has 13 amino acids. In germline, CDR1 is MNHEY, CDR2 SMNVEV (reference sequence). The CDR3 spells CASSWTGEYGYTF. As DNA, the CDR3 is TGTGCCAGCAGTTGGACAGGGGAATATGGCTACACCTTC.

The chain employs TRBV30 and TRBJ1-5; TRBD1 matches 8 bases. V shed 0 bases, J shed 8 bases, and the junction held 3 bases outside the gene matches. Looked up from germline, CDR1 is GTSNPN and CDR2 is SVGIG (reference sequence). The CDR3 covers 13 residues. The CDR3: CAWSVQGVEPQHF. The CDR3 nucleotides read TGTGCCTGGAGTGTACAGGGGGTAGAGCCCCAGCATTTT.

The chain combines TRBV18 with TRBJ2-1; maybe TRBD2 (7 bases). Trimming took 3 bases from V and 10 from J, leaving 22 bases between them. The CDR3 consists of 16 residues. CDR1 KGHSH and CDR2 LQKENI come from the germline V gene. The CDR3, as DNA: TGTGCCAGCTCACCGGTGGCGGGGGCCTTTTTAGGGGAGCAGTTCTTC. As protein: CASSPVAGAFLGEQFF.

This chain connects TRBV7-2 to TRBJ1-3; D remains ambiguous. Trimming pared 0 bases from V and 0 bases from J, leaving 12 bases between. In germline, CDR1 is SGHTA, CDR2 FQGNSA. This CDR3 is 17 amino acids long. CDR3 coding DNA: TGTGCCAGCAGCTTAGCGCGGGCCGGCTCCTCTGGAAACACCATATATTTT. It is translated as CASSLARAGSSGNTIYF.

The rearrangement joins TRBV6-2 or TRBV6-3 to TRBJ1-1, with D perhaps TRBD1 (5 bases). Germline CDR1 reads MNHEY; CDR2 reads SVGEGT. The V end lost 4 bases, the J end lost 4 bases, and 19 bases lay between the germline ends. CDR3 size: 16 residues. CDR3 DNA sequence: TGTGCCAGCAGTTCCCTCCCGGGGGGGAAGGGCACTGAAGCTTTCTTT. Translation: CASSSLPGGKGTEAFF.

The chain is built from TRBV27 and TRBJ1-5; TRBD1 agrees at 9 bases. The germline gives CDR1 MNHEY, CDR2 SMNVEV (reference sequence). The CDR3 extends over 16 amino acids. V shed 5 bases, J shed 7 bases, and the junction held 12 bases outside the gene matches. The DNA of the CDR3 is TGTGCCAGCAGTCTCGGGACAGGGCGTCAATGGCAGCCCCAGCATTTT. It yields the protein CASSLGTGRQWQPQHF.

This chain links TRBV6-5 with TRBJ1-4; no clear D gene. V lost 0 bases and J lost 0, with 5 bases in between. This CDR3 contains 15 residues. Germline V gives CDR1 MNHEY, CDR2 SVGAGI. This CDR3 reads CASSYSQATNEKLFF. The CDR3 DNA reads as TGTGCCAGCAGTTACTCGCAAGCAACTAATGAAAAACTGTTTTTT.

This chain connects TRBV29-1 to TRBJ1-4; D uncertain. The germline gives CDR1 SQVTM, CDR2 ANQGSEA. The length of the CDR3 is 12 residues. V was pared by 7 bases and J by 6 bases, with 12 bases between. The CDR3 loop is CSGVGWDEKLFF. DNA for the CDR3: TGCAGCGGAGTTGGGTGGGATGAAAAACTGTTTTTT.

Details on this clone: Germline is not matched at one junction end, which may reflect a read error. The CDR3 loop is CASCFRGAGGSGANVLTF. CDR3 coding DNA: TGTGCCAGCTGCTTTCGCGGGGCGGGGGGCTCTGGGGCCAACGTCCTGACTTTC. V usage is TRBV7-2 and J usage is TRBJ2-6, with TRBD2 identical over 8 bases. This CDR3 is built from 18 residues. Germline values: CDR1 SGHTA, CDR2 FQGNSA.